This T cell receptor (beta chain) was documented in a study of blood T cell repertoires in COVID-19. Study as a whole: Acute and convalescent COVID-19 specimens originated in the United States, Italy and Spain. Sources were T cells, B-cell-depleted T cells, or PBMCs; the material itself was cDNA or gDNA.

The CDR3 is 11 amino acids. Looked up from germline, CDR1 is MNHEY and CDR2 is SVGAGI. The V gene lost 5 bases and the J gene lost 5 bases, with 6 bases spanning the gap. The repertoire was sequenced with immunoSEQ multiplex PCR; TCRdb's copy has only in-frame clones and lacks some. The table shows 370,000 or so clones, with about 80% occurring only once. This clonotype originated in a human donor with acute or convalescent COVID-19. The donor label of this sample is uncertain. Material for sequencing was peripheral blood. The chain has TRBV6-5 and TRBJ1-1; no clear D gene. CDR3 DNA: TGTGCCAGCAGTCGACTAACTGAAGCTTTCTTT. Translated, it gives CASSRLTEAFF.